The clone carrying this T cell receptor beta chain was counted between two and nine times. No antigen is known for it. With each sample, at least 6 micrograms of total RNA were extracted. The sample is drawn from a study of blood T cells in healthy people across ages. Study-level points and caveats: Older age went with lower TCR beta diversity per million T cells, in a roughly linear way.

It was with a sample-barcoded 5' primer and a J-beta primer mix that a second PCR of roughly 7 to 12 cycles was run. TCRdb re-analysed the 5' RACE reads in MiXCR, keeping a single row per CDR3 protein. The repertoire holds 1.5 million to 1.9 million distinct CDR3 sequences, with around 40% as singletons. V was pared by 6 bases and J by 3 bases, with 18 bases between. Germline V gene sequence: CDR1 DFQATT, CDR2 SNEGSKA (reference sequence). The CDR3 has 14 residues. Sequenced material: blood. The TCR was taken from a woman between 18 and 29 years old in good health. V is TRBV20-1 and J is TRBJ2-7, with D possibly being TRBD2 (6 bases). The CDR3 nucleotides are TGCAGTGCCTCTCGGACGCGCGGGAACTACGAGCAGTACTTC. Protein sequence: CSASRTRGNYEQYF.